This T cell receptor (beta chain) is from a study of cytomegalovirus exposure and HLA in healthy donors. V lost 8 bases and J lost 2, with 23 bases in between. The germline CDR1 and CDR2 sequences are SGHAT and FQNNGV. The CDR3 totals 17 residues. PCR used 60 Vbeta primers and 13 Jbeta primers. Produced via immunoSEQ multiplex PCR; TCRdb's table is partial and in-frame only. The sample includes about 140,000 clones, almost 85% of them seen just once. The sequence came from a man aged 18 to 29 in good health and CMV-seropositive. The specimen was PBMCs. The rearrangement links TRBV11-2 to TRBJ2-3, with TRBD2 as a possible D gene (7 bases). CDR3 sequence: CASSQGMGLWDTDTQYF. As DNA, the CDR3 is TGTGCCAGCTCTCAGGGGATGGGACTATGGGACACAGATACGCAGTATTTT.